This TCR beta chain was observed in a study of cytomegalovirus exposure and HLA in healthy donors. Findings of the study overall: Productive rates of about 90% or about 30% were seen for most TCR beta V segments in an earlier analysis. Presence/absence analysis assumed near-uniform sequencing depth across donors.

A multiplex PCR was run with 60 Vbeta primers and 13 Jbeta primers. The table came from immunoSEQ multiplex PCR; TCRdb's copy has only in-frame clones and leaves some out. Of fewer than 130,000 clones listed, roughly 80% were seen once; the top ten hold around 5%. About this clone: The target antigen is unknown. A junction end diverges from the germline sequence, so it may reflect a read error.

Germline loops: CDR1 KGHSH, CDR2 LQKENI. The CDR3 runs to 18 residues. Sequencing input: PBMCs. The clonotype was recovered from a female donor in good health and CMV-seropositive. The chain has TRBV18 and TRBJ2-7, with TRBD2 matching over 11 bases. The CDR3 nucleotides are TGTGCCAGCTCTCCACTACCACCGGCTAGCGGGAGGCATTACGAGCAGTACTTC. Protein: CASSPLPPASGRHYEQYF.